These 13 T cell receptor beta chains originate from one sample sequenced in a study of control samples from healthy donors and cancer patients. The data were produced by immunoSEQ multiplex PCR, yet TCRdb's version contains in-frame clones alone and is incomplete. Among about 83,000 clones, 75% to 95% were seen once, and the ten largest hold approximately 16%. The sample comprised blood. All receptors derive from a man aged 50 to 59 in good health.

The J gene is TRBJ2-1, the V gene TRBV5-4; TRBD2 aligns across 7 bases. Germline values: CDR1 SGHNT, CDR2 YYREEE (reference sequence). The CDR3 runs 16 residues. Trimming at V came to 5 bases and at J to 6 bases, leaving 14 bases not matched to a gene. The chain's CDR3 is CASSNTGTIALNEQFF. The CDR3 DNA is TGTGCCAGCAGTAACACCGGGACTATAGCCCTCAATGAGCAGTTCTTC.

This clone was seen once. The J gene is TRBJ1-2, the V gene TRBV6-1, with a weak D call TRBD1 (6 bases). Trimming took 2 bases from V and 4 from J, leaving 14 bases between them. Germline V lookup: CDR1 MNHNS, CDR2 SASEGT. The CDR3 has 15 amino acids. The CDR3 region is CASSENQGLSYGYTF. DNA for the CDR3: TGTGCCAGCAGTGAAAATCAGGGGCTTAGCTATGGCTACACCTTC.

The J gene is TRBJ1-4, the V gene TRBV18, with D perhaps matching TRBD1 (5 bases). CDR1 and CDR2 from the germline V gene are KGHSH and LQKENI. Trimming removed 2 bases at V and 8 bases at J, with 12 bases between. The CDR3 sequence is 14 residues long. The CDR3 coding sequence is TGTGCCAGCTCACCAGGGACTCGAGGAGAAAAACTGTTTTTT. This translates into CASSPGTRGEKLFF.

The chain carries TRBV27 and TRBJ2-1, with 7 bases matching TRBD2. With 7 bases clipped from V and 5 bases from J, the junction kept 8 bases outside the gene matches. Germline lookup yields CDR1 MNHEY and CDR2 SMNVEV (reference sequence). The CDR3 has 14 residues. The CDR3 spells CASIRGLQDNEQFF. The CDR3, as DNA: TGTGCCAGCATAAGGGGACTACAAGACAATGAGCAGTTCTTC.

The CDR3 spells CASSIGGTAEPSGYTF. For the CDR3, the DNA is TGTGCCAGTAGTATCGGCGGGACAGCCGAACCAAGCGGCTACACCTTC. The V and J genes are TRBV19 and TRBJ1-2, with 7 bases identical to TRBD1. Germline CDR1 and CDR2: LNHDA and SQIVND (reference sequence). The J segment lost 8 bases and the V segment lost 3 bases, leaving 15 bases of the junction unmatched. This CDR3 spans 16 amino acids.

The chain employs TRBV11-2 and TRBJ2-7; possibly TRBD2 for D (5 bases). The V gene lost 9 bases and the J gene lost 2 bases, with 14 bases spanning the gap. The CDR3 runs to 13 residues. The germline gives CDR1 SGHAT, CDR2 FQNNGV. CDR3 nucleotides: TGTGCCAGTCGGGGATTATACACCTACGAGCAGTACTTC. Encoded protein: CASRGLYTYEQYF.

The chain carries TRBV18 and TRBJ1-1; TRBD1 matches 7 bases. The germline gives CDR1 KGHSH, CDR2 LQKENI. The length of the CDR3 is 12 residues. J lost 12 bases, V lost 5 bases, and 9 bases had no gene match. The CDR3 region is CASSYDRVITFF. DNA of the CDR3: TGTGCCAGCTCATACGACAGGGTTATAACTTTCTTT.

The rearrangement links TRBV6-5 to TRBJ1-5, with 7 bases that match TRBD1. The V gene's germline CDR1 is MNHEY and CDR2 SVGAGI. The CDR3 totals 13 residues. Trimming cost V 8 bases and J 1 base; bases outside gene matches: 2. Written as DNA, the CDR3 is TGTGCCAGCCGACAGGGAAGCAATCAGCCCCAGCATTTT. Translation gives CASRQGSNQPQHF.

The chain uses TRBV14 and TRBJ2-2; 7 bases match TRBD1. V lost 0 bases to trimming and J lost 4 bases; unmatched junction nucleotides: 2. The CDR3 length is 15 residues. Germline CDR1 is SGHDN and CDR2 is FVKESK. The CDR3 bases are TGTGCCAGCAGCCAAGAGACAGGGTTCACCGGGGAGCTGTTTTTT. Translated, it gives CASSQETGFTGELFF.

V gene TRBV5-6 combines with J gene TRBJ1-3; D is unresolved. CDR1 is SGHDT, CDR2 YYEEEE, per germline. V was cut by 4 bases and J by 2 bases, with 1 base left in between. This CDR3 is built from 11 residues. For the CDR3, the DNA is TGTGCCAGCAGCACTGGAAACACCATATATTTT. Protein: CASSTGNTIYF.

The chain is built from TRBV3-1 (or the pseudogene TRBV3-2) and TRBJ2-3, with 7 bases lining up with TRBD1. With V trimmed by 5 bases and J by 3 bases, 8 bases remained unmatched. The germline gives CDR1 LGHDT, CDR2 YNNKEL (reference sequence). The CDR3 consists of 15 residues. The CDR3 loop reads CASSLIRGRTDTQYF. The CDR3 nucleotides read TGTGCCAGCAGCTTAATAAGGGGGCGGACAGATACGCAGTATTTT.

This sequence joins TRBV7-2 and TRBJ2-5; D perhaps matches TRBD2 (6 bases). Trimming pared 5 bases from V and 5 bases from J, leaving 9 bases between. Germline loops: CDR1 SGHTA, CDR2 FQGNSA. This CDR3 has 12 residues. As DNA, the CDR3 is TGTGCCAGCAGCCAGCGGGTTGAGACCCAGTACTTC. It yields the protein CASSQRVETQYF.

The chain is built from TRBV5-1 and TRBJ1-3, with 10 nucleotides matching TRBD1. Germline CDR1 is SGHRS and CDR2 is YFSETQ. Trimming cost V 2 bases and J 3 bases; bases outside gene matches: 2. The CDR3 totals 15 residues. The CDR3 protein is CASSFDRGLGNTIYF. In DNA, the CDR3 is TGCGCCAGCAGCTTCGACAGGGGGCTTGGAAACACCATATATTTT.